The rows below give T cell receptor beta chains drawn from one sample of a study of CD8 T cells in ankylosing spondylitis. A single record per CDR3 protein comes from TCRdb applying MiXCR to the 5' RACE reads. The sample has 220,000 or so distinct CDR3 sequences, around 18% seen once. The sequenced sample consisted of blood, either unsorted or a sorted T cell fraction (not recorded which). Receptor source: a male donor with ankylosing spondylitis. Each CDR3 is given with its conserved first and last residue. Fields, in order: V gene, J gene, D gene, clone size, CDR3 protein, CDR3 DNA. The D gene is left open where the match is weak. Clone size is given for some rows only: seen once, a few or many times, or a class if the clone is expanded.

TRBV28,TRBJ2-7,NA,few,CASTSGRDYEQYF,TGTGCCAGCACCAGCGGAAGAGACTACGAGCAGTACTTC
TRBV4-3,TRBJ2-1,NA,NA,CASSQDPRYDEQFF,TGCGCCAGCAGCCAAGACCCCCGATACGATGAGCAGTTCTTC
TRBV28,TRBJ2-6,NA,many,CASSLARGGANVLTF,TGTGCCAGCAGTTTAGCGAGGGGGGGGGCCAACGTCCTGACTTTC
TRBV30,TRBJ2-3,NA,few,CAWGTRGFGDTQYF,TGTGCCTGGGGGACAAGGGGTTTCGGGGATACGCAGTATTTT
TRBV4-1,TRBJ2-5,TRBD2,few,CASSQVLAGQETQYF,TGCGCCAGCAGCCAAGTATTAGCGGGACAAGAGACCCAGTACTTC
TRBV7-6,TRBJ2-1,TRBD1,few,CASSLGLAGTGNYNEQFF,TGTGCCAGCAGCTTAGGATTGGCGGGGACAGGGAACTACAATGAGCAGTTCTTC
TRBV3-1,TRBJ2-7,NA,NA,CASSQGPGEGYEQYF,TGTGCCAGCAGCCAAGGTCCAGGCGAGGGGTACGAGCAGTACTTC
TRBV27,TRBJ2-7,NA,NA,CASSSTLGQRYYEQYF,TGTGCCAGCAGTTCGACCCTAGGACAGAGATACTACGAGCAGTACTTC
TRBV4-2,TRBJ2-1,NA,NA,CASSQGAGVGDEQFF,TGTGCCAGCAGCCAAGGGGCGGGTGTAGGCGATGAGCAGTTCTTC
TRBV20-1,TRBJ2-1,TRBD2,many,CSAIAGVYNEQFF,TGCAGTGCGATAGCGGGAGTCTACAATGAGCAGTTCTTC
TRBV3-1,TRBJ1-1,NA,many,CASSQPVTAGTEAFF,TGTGCCAGCAGCCAACCCGTGACAGCGGGCACTGAAGCTTTCTTT
TRBV4-1,TRBJ2-1,NA,NA,CASSQNNEQFF,TGCGCCAGCAGCCAAAACAATGAGCAGTTCTTC
TRBV24-1,TRBJ1-2,NA,NA,CATSSWGLDGYTF,TGTGCCACCAGCTCATGGGGGCTAGACGGCTACACCTTC
TRBV19,TRBJ2-2,NA,NA,CASTSGGELFF,TGTGCCAGTACGTCTGGCGGGGAGCTGTTTTTT
TRBV6-1,TRBJ2-4,NA,NA,CASSLHNQGNIQYF,TGTGCCAGCAGTCTCCATAACCAGGGAAACATTCAGTACTTC
TRBV2,TRBJ1-5,NA,NA,CASTPGHNSNQPQHF,TGTGCCAGCACCCCGGGACATAATAGCAATCAGCCCCAGCATTTT
TRBV28,TRBJ2-3,TRBD2,NA,CASSPGTAREGLPDTQYF,TGTGCCAGCAGTCCGGGGACAGCGCGGGAGGGCCTCCCAGATACGCAGTATTTT
TRBV7-9,TRBJ2-7,NA,NA,CASSLGEGGYEQYF,TGTGCCAGCAGCTTAGGCGAGGGGGGGTACGAGCAGTACTTC
TRBV29-1,TRBJ2-7,NA,many,CSVELAAVGSYEQYF,TGCAGCGTTGAATTGGCGGCAGTGGGTAGCTACGAGCAGTACTTC
TRBV6-1,TRBJ2-2,TRBD2,NA,CASSDLGLTTGELFF,TGTGCCAGTAGTGATTTGGGACTAACAACCGGGGAGCTGTTTTTT
TRBV28,TRBJ2-6,NA,NA,CASRSGVSGANVLTF,TGTGCCAGCCGTAGCGGAGTCTCTGGGGCCAACGTCCTGACTTTC
TRBV2,TRBJ2-4,NA,few,CASSEAGLAKNIQYF,TGTGCCAGCAGTGAAGCGGGGCTAGCCAAAAACATTCAGTACTTC
TRBV28,TRBJ2-3,NA,NA,CASSLLKDLQDAQYF,TGTGCCAGCAGTTTATTGAAGGACCTCCAGGATGCGCAGTATTTT
TRBV12-3/TRBV12-4,TRBJ1-1,NA,few,CASSYGGLTEAFF,TGTGCCAGCAGTTACGGGGGACTGACTGAAGCTTTCTTT
TRBV20-1,TRBJ1-1,NA,many,CSAVSSHTEAFF,TGCAGTGCCGTAAGTTCGCACACTGAAGCTTTCTTT